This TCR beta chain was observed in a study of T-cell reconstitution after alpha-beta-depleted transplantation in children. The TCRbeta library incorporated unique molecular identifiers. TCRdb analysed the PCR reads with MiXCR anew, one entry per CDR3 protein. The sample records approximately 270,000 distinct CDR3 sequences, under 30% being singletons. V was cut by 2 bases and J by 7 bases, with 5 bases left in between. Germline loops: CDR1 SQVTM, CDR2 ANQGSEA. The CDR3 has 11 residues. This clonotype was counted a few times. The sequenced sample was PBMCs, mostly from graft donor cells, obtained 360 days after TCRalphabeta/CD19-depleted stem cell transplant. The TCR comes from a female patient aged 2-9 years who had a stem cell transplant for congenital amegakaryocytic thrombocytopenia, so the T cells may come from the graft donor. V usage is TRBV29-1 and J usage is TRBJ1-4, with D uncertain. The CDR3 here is CSVELAEKLFF. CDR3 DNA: TGCAGCGTTGAATTGGCTGAAAAACTGTTTTTT.